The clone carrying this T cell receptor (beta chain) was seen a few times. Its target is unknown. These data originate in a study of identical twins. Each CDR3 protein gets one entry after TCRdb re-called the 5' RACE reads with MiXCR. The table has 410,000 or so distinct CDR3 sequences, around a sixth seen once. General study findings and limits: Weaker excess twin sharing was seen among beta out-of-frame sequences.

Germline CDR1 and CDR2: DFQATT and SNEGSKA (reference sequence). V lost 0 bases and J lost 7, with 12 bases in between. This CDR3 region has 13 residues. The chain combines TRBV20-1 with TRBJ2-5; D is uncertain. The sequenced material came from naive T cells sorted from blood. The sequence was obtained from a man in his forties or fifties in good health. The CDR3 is CSAREPDSGTQYF. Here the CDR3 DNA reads TGCAGTGCTAGAGAACCAGACTCGGGGACCCAGTACTTC.